The clone carrying this T cell receptor (beta chain) occurred many times. The target antigen is unknown. The read ends 3 residues early relative to the CDR3; the germline J gene fills the gap. Equal genomic DNA amounts from CVID and control samples were sequenced. Some clones are missing from TCRdb's copy, which holds only in-frame ones; the method was immunoSEQ multiplex PCR. The profile covers approximately 30,000 clones, none occurring a single time. Germline V gene data show CDR1 as KGHSH and CDR2 as LQKENI. The CDR3 extends over 13 amino acids. V was trimmed by 3 bases and J by 3 bases, leaving 6 bases between them. Of CVID subjects, under 16 were female and roughly 29 male, mean age roughly 40. Patients and controls were mostly of Caucasian heritage. Blood samples were heparinized, roughly 4.5 to 8.5 ml per donor. These data originate in a study of T cell clonality in common variable immunodeficiency. Whole-study findings and limits: Fewer deletions and N-nucleotide insertions were reportedly seen in common variable immunodeficiency TCR beta sequences.

The V call is TRBV18, the J call TRBJ1-5; D is unclear. The material sequenced was peripheral blood mononuclear cells. This TCR derives from a human donor with common variable immunodeficiency. The CDR3 loop is CASSPQDNQPQHF. CDR3 bases read: TGTGCCAGCTCACCCCAGGACAATCAGCCC.